This T cell receptor (beta chain) was documented in a study of cytomegalovirus exposure and HLA in healthy donors. Looked up from germline, CDR1 is MGHRA and CDR2 is YSYEKL. Deletions cut 1 base from V and 2 bases from J, with 14 bases between. The CDR3 has 17 residues. The primer mix had 60 Vbeta and 13 Jbeta primers. This table comes from immunoSEQ multiplex PCR, and its TCRdb copy is limited to in-frame clones, with some not included. The data contain around 180,000 clones, 78% of them seen just once; the ten biggest clones take up less than 15%. The sequencing input was PBMCs. The receptor's source is a woman aged 45-65 years in good health and CMV-seropositive. V usage is TRBV4-1 and J usage is TRBJ2-2; tentatively, D is TRBD2 (7 bases). The CDR3 DNA follows: TGCGCCAGCAGCCAAGGGAGGGGGGGTCTAAACACCGGGGAGCTGTTTTTT. Protein product: CASSQGRGGLNTGELFF.